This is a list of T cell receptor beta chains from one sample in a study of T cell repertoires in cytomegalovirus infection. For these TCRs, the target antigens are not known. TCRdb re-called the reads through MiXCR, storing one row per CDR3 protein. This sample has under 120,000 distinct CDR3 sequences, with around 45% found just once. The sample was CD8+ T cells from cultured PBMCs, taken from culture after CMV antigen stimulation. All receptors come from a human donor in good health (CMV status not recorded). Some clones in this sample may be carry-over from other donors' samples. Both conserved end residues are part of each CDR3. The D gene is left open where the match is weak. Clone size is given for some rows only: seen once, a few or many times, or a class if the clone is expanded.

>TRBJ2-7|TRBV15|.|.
CATAPGADEQYF
TGTGCCACCGCGCCAGGGGCTGACGAGCAGTACTTC
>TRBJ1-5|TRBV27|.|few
CASSLLGGGNQPQHF
TGTGCCAGCAGTTTGTTAGGGGGGGGAAATCAGCCCCAGCATTTT
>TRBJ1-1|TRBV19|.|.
CASSTWSVDTEAFF
TGTGCCAGTAGTACCTGGAGTGTGGACACTGAAGCTTTCTTT
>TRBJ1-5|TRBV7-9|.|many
CASSLSGSSNQPQHF
TGTGCCAGCAGCTTATCTGGGTCTAGCAATCAGCCCCAGCATTTT
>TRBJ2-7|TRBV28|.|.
CASSLVPQGSTYEQYF
TGTGCCAGCAGTTTGGTCCCCCAGGGGTCTACCTACGAGCAGTACTTC
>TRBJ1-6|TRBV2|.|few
CASSDLGRGNSPLHF
TGTGCCAGCAGTGATCTGGGCAGGGGTAATTCACCCCTCCACTTT
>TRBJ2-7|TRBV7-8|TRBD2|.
CASSSGLAYEQYF
TGTGCCAGCAGCTCGGGACTAGCCTACGAGCAGTACTTC
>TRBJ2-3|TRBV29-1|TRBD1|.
CSVELEGAVTDTQYF
TGCAGCGTTGAATTAGAGGGGGCCGTAACAGATACGCAGTATTTT
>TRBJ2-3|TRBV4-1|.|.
CASSQENTQFDTQYF
TGCGCCAGCAGCCAAGAGAACACCCAGTTCGATACGCAGTATTTT
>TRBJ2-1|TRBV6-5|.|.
CASSYLSTSSSYNEQFF
TGTGCCAGCAGTTACCTATCGACAAGTAGCTCCTACAATGAGCAGTTCTTC
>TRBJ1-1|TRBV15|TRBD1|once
CATSRDRTGGAVNTEAFF
TGTGCCACCAGCAGAGATCGGACAGGGGGCGCCGTGAACACTGAAGCTTTCTTT
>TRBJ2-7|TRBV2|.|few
CASRGSYEQYF
TGTGCCAGCAGGGGGTCCTACGAGCAGTACTTC
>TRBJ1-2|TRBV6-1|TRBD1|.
CASSEAPRGGGDGYTF
TGTGCCAGCAGTGAAGCCCCGAGAGGAGGGGGCGACGGCTACACCTTC
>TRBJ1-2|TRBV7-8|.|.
CASSLGTVFNYGYTF
TGTGCCAGCAGCTTAGGGACAGTCTTCAACTATGGCTACACCTTC
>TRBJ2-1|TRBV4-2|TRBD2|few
CASSQERGVYNEQFF
TGTGCCAGCAGCCAAGAACGGGGGGTGTACAATGAGCAGTTCTTC
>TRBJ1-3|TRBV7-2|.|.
CASSSHRGVAGNTIYF
TGTGCCAGCAGCTCCCACCGAGGTGTAGCTGGAAATACCATATATTTT
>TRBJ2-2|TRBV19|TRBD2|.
CASSLGGVTGELFF
TGTGCCAGTAGTTTGGGGGGGGTCACCGGGGAGCTGTTTTTT
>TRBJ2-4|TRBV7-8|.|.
CASSSGPKEYF
TGTGCCAGCAGCTCGGGACCGAAGGAGTACTTC
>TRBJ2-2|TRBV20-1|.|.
CSATRDNTGELFF
TGCAGTGCTACGCGGGACAACACCGGGGAGCTGTTTTTT
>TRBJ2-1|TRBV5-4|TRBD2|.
CASSYNPGLAVDEQFF
TGTGCCAGCAGTTATAATCCGGGACTAGCGGTCGATGAGCAGTTCTTC
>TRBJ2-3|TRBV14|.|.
CASSQGGKDTQYF
TGTGCCAGCAGCCAGGGCGGGAAAGATACGCAGTATTTT
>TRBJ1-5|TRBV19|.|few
CASSRDLSSNQPQHF
TGTGCCAGTAGTAGGGACTTATCTAGCAATCAGCCCCAGCATTTT
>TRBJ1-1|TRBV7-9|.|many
CASSVHDRCLCTEAFF
TGTGCCAGCAGCGTCCATGACAGGTGTCTGTGCACTGAAGCTTTCTTT
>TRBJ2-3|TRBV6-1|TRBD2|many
CASSDPWTSGDTDTQYF
TGTGCCAGCAGCGATCCCTGGACTAGCGGGGACACAGATACGCAGTATTTT
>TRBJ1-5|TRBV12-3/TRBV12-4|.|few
CASSLSGVQPQHF
TGTGCCAGCAGCCTGTCAGGGGTTCAGCCCCAGCATTTT
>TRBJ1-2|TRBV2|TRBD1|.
CASSEGQGFDGYTF
TGTGCCAGCAGTGAGGGACAGGGGTTCGATGGCTACACCTTC
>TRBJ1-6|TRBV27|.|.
CASSPGTANSPLHF
TGTGCCAGCAGTCCGGGGACCGCTAATTCACCCCTCCACTTT
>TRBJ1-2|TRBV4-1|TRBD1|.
CASSQGGQAKYGYTF
TGCGCCAGCAGCCAAGGGGGACAGGCCAAATATGGCTACACCTTC
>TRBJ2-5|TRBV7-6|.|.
CASSFSGEETQYF
TGTGCCAGCAGCTTTTCCGGGGAAGAGACCCAGTACTTC